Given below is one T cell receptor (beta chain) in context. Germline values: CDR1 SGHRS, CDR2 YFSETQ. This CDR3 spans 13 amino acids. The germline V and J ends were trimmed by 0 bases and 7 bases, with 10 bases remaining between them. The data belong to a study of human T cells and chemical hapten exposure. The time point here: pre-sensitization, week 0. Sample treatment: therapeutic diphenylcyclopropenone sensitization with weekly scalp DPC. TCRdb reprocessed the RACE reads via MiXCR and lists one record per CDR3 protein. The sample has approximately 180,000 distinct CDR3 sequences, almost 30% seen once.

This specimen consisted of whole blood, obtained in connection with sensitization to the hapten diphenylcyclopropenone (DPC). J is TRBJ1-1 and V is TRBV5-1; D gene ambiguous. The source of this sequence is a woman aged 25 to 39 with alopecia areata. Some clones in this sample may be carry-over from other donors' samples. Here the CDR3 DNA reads TGCGCCAGCAGCTTGGTCCCCCGGGGTGAAGCTTTCTTT. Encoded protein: CASSLVPRGEAFF. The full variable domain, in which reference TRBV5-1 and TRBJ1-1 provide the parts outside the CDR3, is KAGVTQTPRYLIKTRGQQVTLSCSPISGHRSVSWYQQTPGQGLQFLFEYFSETQRNKGNFPGRFSGRQFSNSRSEMNVSTLELGDSALYLCASSLVPRGEAFFGQGTRLTVV.